This passage covers 3 T cell receptor beta chains from one sample sequenced in a study of beta chain features in type 1 diabetes. The whole isolated RNA underwent reverse transcription, so sequencing captured expressed TCRB transcripts. Only in-frame clones appear in the TCRdb table, and some are missing; sequencing was by immunoSEQ multiplex PCR. The sample shows approximately 150,000 clones, 9% to 10% of them seen only once. The source material was central memory CD4+ T cells from blood. The source is a woman aged 18-29 years in good health.

The rearrangement uses TRBV7-8 and TRBJ2-7; D ambiguous. Per germline, CDR1 SGHVS and CDR2 FQNEAQ. Trimming removed 5 bases from V and 5 bases from J, with 10 bases in between. This CDR3 has 12 residues. The CDR3 bases are TGTGCCAGCAGCCTCGGTCGTGACGAGCAGTACTTC. Its translation is CASSLGRDEQYF.

This clone has just a few counts. The chain uses TRBV9 and TRBJ2-3, with a weak D call TRBD2 (6 bases). CDR3 size: 15 residues. V gave up 0 bases and J gave up 4 bases, with 12 bases separating them. Germline-derived CDR1 and CDR2 are SGDLS and YYNGEE. The CDR3 DNA is TGTGCCAGCAGCGTAGGACCTCTAGCGTCAGATACGCAGTATTTT. Protein: CASSVGPLASDTQYF.

The chain's CDR3 is CAWARGEGQPQHF. In nucleotides, the CDR3 is TGTGCCTGGGCCCGGGGAGAAGGCCAGCCCCAGCATTTT. The V gene is TRBV30, the J gene TRBJ1-5; D gene uncertain. V was clipped by 5 bases and J by 7 bases, with 15 bases between them. The CDR3 spans 13 residues. Germline lookup yields CDR1 GTSNPN and CDR2 SVGIG (reference sequence).